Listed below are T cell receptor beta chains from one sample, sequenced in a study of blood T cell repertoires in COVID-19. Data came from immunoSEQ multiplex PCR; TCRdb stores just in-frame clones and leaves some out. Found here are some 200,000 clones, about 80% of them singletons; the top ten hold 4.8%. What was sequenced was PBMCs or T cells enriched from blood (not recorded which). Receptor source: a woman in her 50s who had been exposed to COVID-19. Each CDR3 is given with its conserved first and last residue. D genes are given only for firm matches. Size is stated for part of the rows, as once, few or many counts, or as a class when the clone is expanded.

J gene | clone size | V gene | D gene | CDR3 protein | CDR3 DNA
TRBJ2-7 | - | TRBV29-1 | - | CSVERGSYEQYF | TGCAGCGTCGAAAGGGGCTCCTACGAGCAGTACTTC
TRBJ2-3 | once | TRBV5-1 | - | CASSLDPPGSFKTSTDTQYF | TGCGCCAGCAGCTTGGATCCCCCGGGGAGTTTCAAGACTAGCACAGATACGCAGTATTTT
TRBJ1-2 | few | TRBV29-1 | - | CSLGGEYGYTF | TGCAGTCTAGGGGGGGAGTATGGCTACACCTTC
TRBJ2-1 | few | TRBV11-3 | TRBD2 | CASSFSGGPLDEQFF | TGTGCCAGCAGCTTTAGCGGGGGGCCCCTCGATGAGCAGTTCTTC
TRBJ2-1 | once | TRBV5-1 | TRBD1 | CASSRQGWQQFF | TGCGCCAGCTCGAGACAGGGATGGCAGCAGTTCTTC
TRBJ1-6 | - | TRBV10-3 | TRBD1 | CAITEGAGGNSPLHF | TGTGCCATCACCGAAGGGGCAGGGGGAAATTCACCCCTCCACTTT
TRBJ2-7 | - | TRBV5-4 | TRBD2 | CASSSSDAGGPYEQYF | TGTGCCAGCAGCTCCTCGGACGCGGGGGGGCCTTACGAGCAGTACTTC
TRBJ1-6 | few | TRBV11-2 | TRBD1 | CASSSTGALSPLHF | TGTGCCAGCAGCTCGACAGGGGCTCTTTCACCCCTCCACTTT
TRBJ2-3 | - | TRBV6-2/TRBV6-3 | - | CASSQDLLGTDTQYF | TGTGCCAGCAGTCAGGACTTACTTGGGACAGATACGCAGTATTTT
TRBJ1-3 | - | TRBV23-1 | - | CARQFPSGNTIYF | TGCGCCAGACAGTTCCCCTCTGGAAACACCATATATTTT
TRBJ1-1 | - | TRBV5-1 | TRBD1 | CASSSDRVSTEAFF | TGCGCCAGCAGCTCAGACAGGGTCTCAACTGAAGCTTTCTTT
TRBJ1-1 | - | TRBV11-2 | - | CASSLELSPEAFF | TGTGCCAGCAGCTTAGAATTAAGCCCTGAAGCTTTCTTT
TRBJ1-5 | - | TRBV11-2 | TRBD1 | CASSHDRGQGNQPQHF | TGTGCCAGCAGCCATGACAGGGGTCAAGGCAATCAGCCCCAGCATTTT
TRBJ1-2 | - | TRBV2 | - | CASSEGRGGGYTF | TGTGCCAGCAGTGAGGGCAGGGGCGGTGGCTACACCTTC
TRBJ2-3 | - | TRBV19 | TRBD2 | CASRQRGATDTQYF | TGTGCCAGTAGGCAGCGGGGGGCCACAGATACGCAGTATTTT
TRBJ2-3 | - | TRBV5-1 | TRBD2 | CASSSGLGLAGGADTQYF | TGCGCCAGCAGCTCCGGGCTAGGGCTAGCGGGGGGTGCAGATACGCAGTATTTT
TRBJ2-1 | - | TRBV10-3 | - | CAISETDNEQFF | TGTGCCATCAGTGAGACGGACAATGAGCAGTTCTTC
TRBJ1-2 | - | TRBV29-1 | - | CSVRGAMDYTF | TGCAGCGTCAGGGGCGCTATGGACTACACCTTC
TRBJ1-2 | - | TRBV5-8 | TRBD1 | CASSLRTGAAYGYTF | TGTGCCAGCAGCCTACGGACAGGGGCTGCCTATGGCTACACCTTC
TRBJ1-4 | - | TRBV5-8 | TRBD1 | CASSLGTGGDEKLFF | TGTGCCAGCAGCTTGGGGACAGGAGGGGATGAAAAACTGTTTTTT
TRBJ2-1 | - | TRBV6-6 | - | CASTDLSYNEQFF | TGTGCCAGCACAGACTTGTCCTACAATGAGCAGTTCTTC
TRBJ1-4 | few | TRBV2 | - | CASSEDTSNEKLFF | TGTGCCAGCAGTGAGGACACCTCTAATGAAAAACTGTTTTTT
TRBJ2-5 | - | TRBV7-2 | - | CASSSFSLETQYF | TGTGCCAGCAGCTCCTTCAGTTTGGAGACCCAGTACTTC
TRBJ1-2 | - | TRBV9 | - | CASSAYPLGGGNYGYTF | TGTGCCAGCAGCGCCTACCCTTTGGGGGGAGGAAACTATGGCTACACCTTC
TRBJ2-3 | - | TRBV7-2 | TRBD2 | CASSLGLSLFSYF | TGTGCCAGCAGCTTGGGACTATCATTGTTTTCGTATTTT
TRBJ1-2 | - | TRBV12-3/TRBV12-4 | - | CASARGDYGYTF | TGTGCCAGCGCCCGGGGGGATTATGGCTACACCTTC
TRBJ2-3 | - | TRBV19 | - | CASSLAPGLITDTQYF | TGTGCCAGTAGTCTGGCCCCGGGACTGATCACAGATACGCAGTATTTT
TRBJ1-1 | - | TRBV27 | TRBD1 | CASSLVTGGGTTEAFF | TGTGCCAGCAGTTTAGTGACAGGGGGTGGTACCACTGAAGCTTTCTTT